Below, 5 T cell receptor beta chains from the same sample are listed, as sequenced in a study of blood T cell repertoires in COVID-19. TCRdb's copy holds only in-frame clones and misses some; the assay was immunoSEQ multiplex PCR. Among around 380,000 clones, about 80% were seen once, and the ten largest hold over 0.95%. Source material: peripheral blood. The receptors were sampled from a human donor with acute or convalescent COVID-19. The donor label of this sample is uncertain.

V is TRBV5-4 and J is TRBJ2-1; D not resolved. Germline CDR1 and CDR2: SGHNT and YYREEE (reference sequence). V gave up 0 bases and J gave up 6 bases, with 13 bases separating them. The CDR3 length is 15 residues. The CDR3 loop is CASSLGPPASNEQFF. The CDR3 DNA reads TGTGCCAGCAGCTTGGGGCCCCCGGCTAGCAATGAGCAGTTCTTC.

In nucleotides, the CDR3 is TGTGCCAGCATTCCCCGACAGAGGAGTATCGAGCAGTACTTC. Translated: CASIPRQRSIEQYF. The rearrangement joins TRBV6-5 to TRBJ2-7; the D gene is possibly TRBD1 (5 bases). CDR3 size: 14 residues. The ends were cut back, 7 bases at V and 6 bases at J, with 19 bases in the middle. Looked up from germline, CDR1 is MNHEY and CDR2 is SVGAGI.

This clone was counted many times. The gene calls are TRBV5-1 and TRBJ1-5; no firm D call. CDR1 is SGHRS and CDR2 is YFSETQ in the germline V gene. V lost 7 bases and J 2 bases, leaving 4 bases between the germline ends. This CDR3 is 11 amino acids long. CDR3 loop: CASPCNQPQHF. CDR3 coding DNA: TGCGCCAGCCCATGCAATCAGCCCCAGCATTTT.

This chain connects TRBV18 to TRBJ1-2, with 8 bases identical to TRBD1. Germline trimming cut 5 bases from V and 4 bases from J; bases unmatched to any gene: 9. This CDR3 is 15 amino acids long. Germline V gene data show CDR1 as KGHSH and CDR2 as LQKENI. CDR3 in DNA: TGTGCCAGCTCAACCACCATCGACAGGGGCTATGGCTACACCTTC. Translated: CASSTTIDRGYGYTF.

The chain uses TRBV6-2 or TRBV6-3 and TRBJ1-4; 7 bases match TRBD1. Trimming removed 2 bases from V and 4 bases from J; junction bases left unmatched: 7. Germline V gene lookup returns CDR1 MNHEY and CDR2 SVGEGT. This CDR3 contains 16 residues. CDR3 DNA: TGTGCCAGCAGTTACAAGGCCGGGACAGTTAATGAAAAACTGTTTTTT. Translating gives CASSYKAGTVNEKLFF.